This TCR beta chain is from a study of technical replicates of blood from a handful of donors. Produced via immunoSEQ multiplex PCR; TCRdb's table is partial and in-frame only. The sample lists more than 65,000 clones; over 85% were seen once. Germline loops: CDR1 SGDLS, CDR2 YYNGEE. V dropped 0 bases and J dropped 6; count of bases not matched to a gene: 16. The CDR3 consists of 18 residues. The source is a human donor in good health. V is TRBV9 and J is TRBJ2-7, with 9 bases aligning to TRBD2. Sequenced input: T cells isolated from PBMCs. CDR3 bases: TGTGCCAGCAGCGTAGATGGTAGCGGGAGATTTTTAGGATCCGAGCAGTACTTC. It encodes CASSVDGSGRFLGSEQYF.